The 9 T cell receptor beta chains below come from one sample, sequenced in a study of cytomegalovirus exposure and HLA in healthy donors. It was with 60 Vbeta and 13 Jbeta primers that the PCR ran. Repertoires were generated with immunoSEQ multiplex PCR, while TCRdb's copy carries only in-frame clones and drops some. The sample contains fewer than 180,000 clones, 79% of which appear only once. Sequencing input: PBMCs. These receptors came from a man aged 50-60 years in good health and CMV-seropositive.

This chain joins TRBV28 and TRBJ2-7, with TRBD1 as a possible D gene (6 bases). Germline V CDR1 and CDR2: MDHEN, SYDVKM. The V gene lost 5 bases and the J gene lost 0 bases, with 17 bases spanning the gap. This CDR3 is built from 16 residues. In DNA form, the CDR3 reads TGTGCCAGCAGTGCCTGGGACATCCGAACCTCCTACGAGCAGTACTTC. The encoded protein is CASSAWDIRTSYEQYF.

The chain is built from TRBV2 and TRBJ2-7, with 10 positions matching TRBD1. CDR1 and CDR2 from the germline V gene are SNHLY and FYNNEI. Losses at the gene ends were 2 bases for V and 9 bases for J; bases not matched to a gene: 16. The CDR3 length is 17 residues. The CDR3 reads CASSESRHRDRGDGQYF. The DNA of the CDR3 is TGTGCCAGCAGTGAATCCAGGCACCGGGACAGGGGCGATGGGCAGTACTTC.

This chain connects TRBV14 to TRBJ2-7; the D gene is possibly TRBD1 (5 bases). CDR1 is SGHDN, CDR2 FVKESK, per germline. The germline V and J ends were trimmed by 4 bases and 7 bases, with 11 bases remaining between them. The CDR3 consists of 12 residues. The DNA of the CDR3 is TGTGCCAGCAGCCCTCAGGGTTATGAGCAGTACTTC. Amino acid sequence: CASSPQGYEQYF.

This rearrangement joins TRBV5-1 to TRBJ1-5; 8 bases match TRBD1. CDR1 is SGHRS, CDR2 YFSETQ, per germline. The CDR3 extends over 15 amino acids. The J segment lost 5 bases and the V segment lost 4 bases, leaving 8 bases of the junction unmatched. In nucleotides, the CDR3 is TGCGCCAGCAGCGCTGGGACAGGCCTATATCAGCCCCAGCATTTT. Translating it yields CASSAGTGLYQPQHF.

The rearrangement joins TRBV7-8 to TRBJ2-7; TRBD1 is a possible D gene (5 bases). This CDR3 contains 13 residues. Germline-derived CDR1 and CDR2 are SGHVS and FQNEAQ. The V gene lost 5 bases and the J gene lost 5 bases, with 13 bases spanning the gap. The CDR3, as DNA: TGTGCCAGCAGCGCGGCGCAGGGAAACGAGCAGTACTTC. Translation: CASSAAQGNEQYF. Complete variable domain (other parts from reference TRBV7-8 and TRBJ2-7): GAGVSQSPRYKVAKRGQDVALRCDPISGHVSLFWYQQALGQGPEFLTYFQNEAQLDKSGLPSDRFFAERPEGSVSTLKIQRTQQEDSAVYLCASSAAQGNEQYFGPGTRLTVT.

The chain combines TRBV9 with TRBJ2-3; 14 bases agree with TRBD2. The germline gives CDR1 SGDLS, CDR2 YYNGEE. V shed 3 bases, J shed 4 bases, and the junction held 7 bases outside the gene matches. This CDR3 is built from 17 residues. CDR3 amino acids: CASSALGLAGVPDTQYF. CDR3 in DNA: TGTGCCAGCAGCGCCTTGGGACTAGCGGGAGTTCCAGATACGCAGTATTTT.

This chain's CDR3 is CASSQEEGLKTQYF. The CDR3, as DNA: TGTGCCAGCAGCCAAGAGGAGGGATTAAAGACCCAGTACTTC. The chain couples TRBV4-2 to TRBJ2-5; the D gene is possibly TRBD2 (6 bases). Germline CDR1 LGHNA, CDR2 YNFKEQ. The CDR3 is 14 residues long. With 0 bases removed from V and 6 bases from J, the gap between germline ends came to 11 bases.

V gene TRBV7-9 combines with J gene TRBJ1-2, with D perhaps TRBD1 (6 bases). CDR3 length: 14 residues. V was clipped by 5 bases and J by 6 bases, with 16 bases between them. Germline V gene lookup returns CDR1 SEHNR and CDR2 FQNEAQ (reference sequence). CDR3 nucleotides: TGTGCCAGCAGCGCAATAACAGGGTTGCATGGCTACACCTTC. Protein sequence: CASSAITGLHGYTF.

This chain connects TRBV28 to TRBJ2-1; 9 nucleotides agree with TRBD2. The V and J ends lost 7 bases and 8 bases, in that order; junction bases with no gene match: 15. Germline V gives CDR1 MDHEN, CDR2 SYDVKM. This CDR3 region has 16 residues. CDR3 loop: CASTARGTSPTDEQFF. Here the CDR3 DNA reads TGTGCCAGCACCGCGAGGGGGACTAGCCCGACGGATGAGCAGTTCTTC.